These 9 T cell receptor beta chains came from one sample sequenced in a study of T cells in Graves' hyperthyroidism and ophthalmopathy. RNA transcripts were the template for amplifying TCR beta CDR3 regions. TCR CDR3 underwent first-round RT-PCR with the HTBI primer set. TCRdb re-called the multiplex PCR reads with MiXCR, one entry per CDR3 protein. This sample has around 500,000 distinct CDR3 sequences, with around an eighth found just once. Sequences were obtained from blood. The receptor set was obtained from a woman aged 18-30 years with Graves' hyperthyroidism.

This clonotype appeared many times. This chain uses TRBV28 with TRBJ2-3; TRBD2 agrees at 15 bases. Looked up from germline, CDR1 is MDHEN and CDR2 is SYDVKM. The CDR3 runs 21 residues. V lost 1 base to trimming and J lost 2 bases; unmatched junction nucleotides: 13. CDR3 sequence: CASSLYLGYGLAGGLTDTQYF. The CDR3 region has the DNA TGTGCCAGCAGTTTATACTTGGGCTACGGACTAGCGGGAGGGCTCACAGATACGCAGTATTTT.

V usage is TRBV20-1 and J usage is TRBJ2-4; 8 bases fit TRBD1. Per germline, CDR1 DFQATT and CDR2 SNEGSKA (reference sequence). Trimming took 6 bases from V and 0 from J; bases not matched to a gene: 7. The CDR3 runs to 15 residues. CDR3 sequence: CSATGVDVAKNIQYF. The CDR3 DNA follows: TGCAGTGCGACAGGGGTTGATGTAGCCAAAAACATTCAGTACTTC.

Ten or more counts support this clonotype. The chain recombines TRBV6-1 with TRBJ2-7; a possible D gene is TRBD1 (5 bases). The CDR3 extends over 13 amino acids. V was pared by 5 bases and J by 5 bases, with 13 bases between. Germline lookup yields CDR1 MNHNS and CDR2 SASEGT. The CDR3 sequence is CASSSPQGNEQYF. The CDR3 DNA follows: TGTGCCAGCAGTTCCCCTCAGGGCAACGAGCAGTACTTC.

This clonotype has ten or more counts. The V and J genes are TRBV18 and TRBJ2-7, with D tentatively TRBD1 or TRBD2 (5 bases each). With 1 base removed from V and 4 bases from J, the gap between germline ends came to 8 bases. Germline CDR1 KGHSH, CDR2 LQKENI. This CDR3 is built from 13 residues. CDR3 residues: CASSPRDPYEQYV. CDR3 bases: TGTGCCAGCTCACCACGGGACCCTTACGAGCAGTACGTC.

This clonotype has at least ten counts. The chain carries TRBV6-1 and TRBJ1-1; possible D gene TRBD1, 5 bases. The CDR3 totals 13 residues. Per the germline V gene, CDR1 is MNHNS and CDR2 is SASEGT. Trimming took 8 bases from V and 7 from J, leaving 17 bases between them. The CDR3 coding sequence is TGTGCCAGCGGCCGGGGCCCACTGGATGAAGCTTTCTTT. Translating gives CASGRGPLDEAFF.

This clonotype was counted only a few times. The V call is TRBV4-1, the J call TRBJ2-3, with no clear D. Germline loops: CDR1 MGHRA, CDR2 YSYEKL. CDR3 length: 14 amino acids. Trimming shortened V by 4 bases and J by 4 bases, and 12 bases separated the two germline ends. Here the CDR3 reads CASSPRSTADTQYF. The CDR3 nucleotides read TGCGCCAGCAGCCCAAGAAGTACGGCAGATACGCAGTATTTT.

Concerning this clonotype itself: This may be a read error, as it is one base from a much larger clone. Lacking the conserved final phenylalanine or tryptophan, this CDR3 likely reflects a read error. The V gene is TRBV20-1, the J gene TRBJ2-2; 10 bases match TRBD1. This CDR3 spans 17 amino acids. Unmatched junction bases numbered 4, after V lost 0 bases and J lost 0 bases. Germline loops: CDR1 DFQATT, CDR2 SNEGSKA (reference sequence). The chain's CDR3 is CSARDLGTGANTGELFS. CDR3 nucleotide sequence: TGCAGTGCTAGAGATCTGGGGACAGGGGCGAACACCGGGGAGCTGTTTTCT.

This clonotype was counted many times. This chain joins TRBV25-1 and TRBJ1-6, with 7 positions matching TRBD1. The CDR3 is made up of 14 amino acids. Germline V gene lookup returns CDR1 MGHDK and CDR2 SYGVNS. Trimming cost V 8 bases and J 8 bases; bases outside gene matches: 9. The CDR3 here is CASGDQGVYSPLHF. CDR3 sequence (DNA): TGTGCCAGCGGGGACCAGGGGGTCTATTCACCCCTCCACTTT.

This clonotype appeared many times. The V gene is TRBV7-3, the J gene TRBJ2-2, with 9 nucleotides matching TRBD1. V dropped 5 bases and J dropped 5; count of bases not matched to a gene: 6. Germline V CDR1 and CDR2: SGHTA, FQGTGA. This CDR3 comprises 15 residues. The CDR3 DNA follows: TGTGCCAGCAGCCCGACCGGGACAGGGACCGGGGAGCTGTTTTTT. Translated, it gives CASSPTGTGTGELFF. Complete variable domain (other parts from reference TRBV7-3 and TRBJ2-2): GAGVSQTPSNKVTEKGKYVELRCDPISGHTALYWYRQSLGQGPEFLIYFQGTGAADDSGLPNDRFFAVRPEGSVSTLKIQRTERGDSAVYLCASSPTGTGTGELFFGEGSRLTVL.